These 25 T cell receptor beta chains were sequenced from one sample in a study of metastatic and nonmetastatic thyroid tumors. All patients were treatment-naive before thyroid surgery. TCRdb reanalyzed the PCR reads with MiXCR. This sample has 5,500 to 7,500 clones, with just under 30% found just once. Sequencing was performed on adjacent normal tissue. Every receptor here comes from a female donor with papillary thyroid cancer or a benign thyroid nodule (not recorded which). Some clones in this sample may be carry-over from other donors' samples.

This clone was seen more than once but under ten times. The V gene is TRBV27, the J gene TRBJ1-1; 8 nucleotides agree with TRBD1. The CDR3 has 13 amino acids. The germline V gene has CDR1 MNHEY and CDR2 SMNVEV (reference sequence). V shed 7 bases and J 5 bases; nucleotides not matched to a gene: 6. CDR3 loop: CASTAGGRTEAFF. The CDR3 DNA follows: TGTGCCAGCACGGCAGGGGGCAGGACTGAAGCTTTCTTT.

As for this clone: The conserved closing phenylalanine or tryptophan is absent in this CDR3, likely reflecting a read error. The CDR3 DNA reads as TGCGCCCGCAGTACTGTCGACTACGAGCAGTACATC. This gives the protein CARSTVDYEQYI. This chain links TRBV28 with TRBJ2-7; D not resolved. The CDR3 totals 12 residues. CDR1 is MDHEN, CDR2 SYDVKM, per germline.

The V call is TRBV5-1, the J call TRBJ2-3; D possibly corresponds to TRBD2 (5 bases). V dropped 4 bases and J dropped 12 bases, with 21 bases sitting between them. Germline CDR1 reads SGHRS; CDR2 reads YFSETQ. The CDR3 runs 14 residues. This CDR3 reads CASSPRDDTDPQYF. Written as DNA, the CDR3 is TGCGCCAGCAGCCCCCGGGATGACACAGATCCTCAGTATTTT. The whole variable domain, remainder taken from reference TRBV5-1 and TRBJ2-3, is KAGVTQTPRYLIKTRGQQVTLSCSPISGHRSVSWYQQTPGQGLQFLFEYFSETQRNKGNFPGRFSGRQFSNSRSEMNVSTLELGDSALYLCASSPRDDTDPQYFGPGTRLTVL.

This clone has only one observation. The gene calls are TRBV12-5 and TRBJ2-1, with 7 nucleotides matching TRBD1. V dropped 9 bases and J dropped 10; count of bases not matched to a gene: 12. The CDR3 is 13 amino acids. Germline values: CDR1 LGHNT, CDR2 FRNRAP. The CDR3 sequence: CASQGVGFSEQFF. The CDR3 DNA follows: TGTGCTAGCCAGGGGGTTGGGTTCAGCGAGCAGTTCTTC.

The chain is built from TRBV2 and TRBJ2-7; possible D gene TRBD1, 6 bases. V shed 7 bases and J shed 4 bases, with 17 bases lying between them. The CDR3 runs to 14 residues. In germline, CDR1 is SNHLY, CDR2 FYNNEI. As DNA, the CDR3 is TGTGCCAGCAACTCACAGGGTATGGTGTACGAGCAGTACTTC. It specifies CASNSQGMVYEQYF.

CDR3 loop: CASRRDRASYEQYF. The CDR3 bases are TGTGCCAGCAGACGAGACAGGGCTTCCTACGAGCAGTACTTC. This chain joins TRBV11-1 and TRBJ2-7, with 7 bases that match TRBD1. The ends lost 6 bases at V and 1 base at J; junction bases unmatched: 6. Germline V CDR1 and CDR2: SGHAT, FQDESV (reference sequence). This CDR3 is built from 14 residues.

J is TRBJ1-1 and V is TRBV7-2; no clear D gene. Germline assignment: CDR1 SGHTA and CDR2 FQGNSA. V was pared by 5 bases and J by 1 base, with 8 bases between. CDR3 length equals 13 residues. CDR3 DNA: TGTGCCAGCAGCGTCAAAAAGAACACTGAAGCTTTCTTT. It yields the protein CASSVKKNTEAFF.

The V and J genes are TRBV11-1 and TRBJ2-3; 8 positions match TRBD2. This CDR3 spans 15 amino acids. Trimming took 3 bases from V and 5 from J; bases not matched to a gene: 7. The germline V gene encodes CDR1 SGHAT and CDR2 FQDESV (reference sequence). CDR3 protein: CASSFPGRVGDTQYF. The CDR3, as DNA: TGTGCCAGCAGCTTTCCCGGGAGGGTTGGAGATACGCAGTATTTT.

In this sample, this clone is medium-sized. The chain employs TRBV19 and TRBJ1-5, with 9 bases lining up with TRBD1. There are 14 residues in the CDR3. Looked up from germline, CDR1 is LNHDA and CDR2 is SQIVND (reference sequence). V shed 6 bases and J 6 bases; nucleotides not matched to a gene: 6. CDR3 nucleotides: TGTGCCAGTAGGCCACAGGGGGCCGGTCAGCCCCAGCATTTT. Translated: CASRPQGAGQPQHF.

The sample holds many counts of this clone. This rearrangement joins TRBV5-6 to TRBJ1-3; maybe TRBD1 (6 bases). This CDR3 is 15 amino acids long. V dropped 5 bases and J dropped 0 bases, with 12 bases sitting between them. Germline-derived CDR1 and CDR2 are SGHDT and YYEEEE. The CDR3 DNA sequence: TGTGCCAGCAGACGCGGACAGCACTCTGGAAACACCATATATTTT. Translating gives CASRRGQHSGNTIYF.

This clone was seen only a few times. V is TRBV9 and J is TRBJ2-2, with D uncertain. Germline V gives CDR1 SGDLS, CDR2 YYNGEE. This CDR3 is 13 amino acids long. V was trimmed by 4 bases and J by 5 bases, leaving 9 bases between them. The CDR3: CASSYASTGELFF. The CDR3, as DNA: TGTGCCAGCAGCTACGCTAGTACCGGGGAGCTGTTTTTT.

The V call is TRBV6-5, the J call TRBJ2-5; D might be TRBD1 (5 bases). Trimming pared 8 bases from V and 5 bases from J, leaving 12 bases between. CDR3 length: 12 residues. Germline V gene data show CDR1 as MNHEY and CDR2 as SVGAGI. The CDR3 reads CASGTGRETQYF. CDR3 sequence (DNA): TGTGCCAGCGGTACAGGCCGGGAGACCCAGTACTTC.

This clone was recorded at least ten times. The CDR3 DNA reads as TGTGCCAGCAGTTACTCGACTGTCACCGGAAACACCATATATTTT. This translates into CASSYSTVTGNTIYF. The chain recombines TRBV6-6 with TRBJ1-3, with no clear D. Germline loops: CDR1 MNHNY, CDR2 SVGAGI (reference sequence). The CDR3 extends over 15 amino acids. V lost 0 bases, J lost 4 bases, and 10 bases lay in between.

This clone turned up a few times. The chain recombines TRBV27 with TRBJ2-7, with 8 nucleotides matching TRBD2. V was pared by 3 bases and J by 1 base, with 2 bases of the junction left unmatched. This CDR3 contains 14 residues. Germline values: CDR1 MNHEY, CDR2 SMNVEV (reference sequence). CDR3 nucleotides: TGTGCCAGCAGTTTTAGCGGGATTTCCTACGAGCAGTACTTC. This encodes CASSFSGISYEQYF.

J is TRBJ1-2 and V is TRBV5-1; 7 nucleotides agree with TRBD1. The CDR3 consists of 15 residues. The V segment lost 4 bases and the J segment 7 bases; nucleotides outside the gene matches: 13. From germline, CDR1 is SGHRS and CDR2 YFSETQ. Here the CDR3 reads CASSSTGASVGGYTF. As DNA, the CDR3 is TGCGCCAGCAGCAGCACAGGGGCCAGCGTAGGTGGCTACACCTTC.

The CDR3: CASSRSDRSITEAFF. CDR3 bases: TGCGCCAGCAGTCGTTCGGACAGGTCGATCACTGAAGCTTTCTTT. The V and J genes are TRBV5-1 and TRBJ1-1, with TRBD1 identical over 7 bases. This CDR3 region has 15 residues. J lost 4 bases, V lost 5 bases, and 11 bases had no gene match. Germline CDR1 SGHRS, CDR2 YFSETQ.

This clone has a count of ten or more. The genes are TRBV5-8 and TRBJ2-2, with a tentative D call TRBD1 (5 bases). CDR3 length: 15 amino acids. The V gene's germline CDR1 is SGHTS and CDR2 YDEGEE. The V and J ends lost 1 base and 4 bases respectively, with 11 bases between them. The CDR3 here is CASSLSSRATGELFF. CDR3 bases: TGTGCCAGCAGCTTGTCGTCCAGGGCCACCGGGGAGCTGTTTTTT. Together with reference TRBV5-8 and TRBJ2-2, the CDR3 gives the full variable domain: EAGVTQSPTHLIKTRGQQATLRCSPISGHTSVYWYQQALGLGLQFLLWYDEGEERNRGNFPPRFSGRQFPNYSSELNVNALELEDSALYLCASSLSSRATGELFFGEGSRLTVL.

V gene TRBV6-1 combines with J gene TRBJ2-7; 7 bases agree with TRBD2. The CDR3 sequence is 12 residues long. CDR1 is MNHNS and CDR2 is SASEGT in the germline V gene. With 3 bases clipped from V and 7 bases from J, the junction kept 3 bases outside the gene matches. This CDR3 reads CASSERGCEQYF. The CDR3 coding sequence is TGTGCCAGCAGTGAGCGGGGGTGTGAGCAGTACTTC.

This clone turned up a few times. The chain uses TRBV2 and TRBJ2-3, with D perhaps matching TRBD2 (7 bases). The CDR3 is made up of 13 amino acids. Trimming left V 10 bases short and J 0 bases short, with 11 bases between. Germline loops: CDR1 SNHLY, CDR2 FYNNEI. The CDR3 is CAKGGASTDTQYF. The CDR3 DNA reads TGTGCCAAGGGGGGGGCGAGCACAGATACGCAGTATTTT.

This clone was observed a handful of times. The chain carries TRBV27 and TRBJ1-2; D not certain. V was trimmed by 4 bases and J by 4 bases, leaving 16 bases between them. CDR1 MNHEY and CDR2 SMNVEV come from the germline V gene (reference sequence). The CDR3 runs 15 residues. The CDR3 DNA follows: TGTGCCAGCAGTTCCTCAGGAAGTTCTTTCTATGGCTACACCTTC. The encoded protein is CASSSSGSSFYGYTF.

This clone was seen only a few times. This chain uses TRBV7-2 with TRBJ2-3, with 8 bases that match TRBD2. The CDR3 spans 16 residues. The trim removed 3 bases at V and 9 bases at J, leaving 14 bases unmatched. Germline V CDR1 and CDR2: SGHTA, FQGNSA. The CDR3 DNA follows: TGTGCCAGCAGCTTCGCGGGACTAGAAAACAGATACACGCAGTATTTT. This translates into CASSFAGLENRYTQYF.

This clone was seen once. This chain connects TRBV20-1 to TRBJ2-2; 7 bases align to TRBD1. Germline-derived CDR1 and CDR2 are DFQATT and SNEGSKA (reference sequence). Germline trimming cut 3 bases from V and 1 base from J; bases unmatched to any gene: 11. The CDR3 is made up of 17 amino acids. The CDR3 DNA sequence: TGCAGTGCTAGCCCCTCCATGGACAGGAGGAACACCGGGGAGCTGTTTTTT. Its protein is CSASPSMDRRNTGELFF.

This clone is labeled as large. CDR3 amino acids: CASSYRTVDGYTF. The CDR3 DNA is TGTGCCAGCAGCTACCGGACAGTGGATGGCTACACCTTC. The chain combines TRBV12-3 or TRBV12-4 with TRBJ1-2; a possible D gene is TRBD1 (6 bases). V was pared by 6 bases and J by 6 bases, with 14 bases between. The CDR3 spans 13 residues.

The rearrangement uses TRBV4-1 and TRBJ2-3; 12 positions match TRBD1. Germline lookup yields CDR1 MGHRA and CDR2 YSYEKL. The CDR3 is made up of 17 amino acids. V lost 1 base, J lost 5 bases, and 7 bases stayed unmatched. The CDR3 region is CASSQVERDRGRDTQYF. As DNA, the CDR3 is TGCGCCAGCAGCCAAGTCGAACGGGACAGGGGGCGAGATACGCAGTATTTT.

This clone was found a few times. The chain couples TRBV28 to TRBJ1-1; no clear D. From germline, CDR1 is MDHEN and CDR2 SYDVKM. The ends were cut back, 10 bases at V and 2 bases at J, with 17 bases in the middle. CDR3 length: 14 residues. DNA for the CDR3: TGTGCCACCGGCCCGGGGAGACTCAACACTGAAGCTTTCTTT. This gives the protein CATGPGRLNTEAFF.